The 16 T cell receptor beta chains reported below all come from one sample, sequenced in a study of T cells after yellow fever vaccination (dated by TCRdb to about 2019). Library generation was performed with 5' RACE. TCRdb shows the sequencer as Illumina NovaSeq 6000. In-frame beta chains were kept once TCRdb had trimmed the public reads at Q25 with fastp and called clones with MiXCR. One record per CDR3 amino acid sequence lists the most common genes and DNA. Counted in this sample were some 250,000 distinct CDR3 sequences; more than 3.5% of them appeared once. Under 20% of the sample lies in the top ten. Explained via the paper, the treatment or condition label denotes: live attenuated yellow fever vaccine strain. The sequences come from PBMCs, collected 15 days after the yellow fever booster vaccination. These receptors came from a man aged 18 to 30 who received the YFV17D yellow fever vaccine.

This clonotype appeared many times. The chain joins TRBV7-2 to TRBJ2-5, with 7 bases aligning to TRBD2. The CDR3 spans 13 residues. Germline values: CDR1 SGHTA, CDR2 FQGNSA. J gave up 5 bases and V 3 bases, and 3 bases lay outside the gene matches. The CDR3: CASSFGDYETQYF. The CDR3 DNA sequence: TGTGCCAGCAGCTTCGGGGACTACGAGACCCAGTACTTC.

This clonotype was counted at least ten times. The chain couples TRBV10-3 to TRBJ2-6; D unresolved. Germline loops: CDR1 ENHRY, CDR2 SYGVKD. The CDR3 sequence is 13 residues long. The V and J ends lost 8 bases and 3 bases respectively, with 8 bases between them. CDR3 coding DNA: TGTGCCATCGAGCAGGTTGGGGCCAACGTCCTGACTTTC. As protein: CAIEQVGANVLTF.

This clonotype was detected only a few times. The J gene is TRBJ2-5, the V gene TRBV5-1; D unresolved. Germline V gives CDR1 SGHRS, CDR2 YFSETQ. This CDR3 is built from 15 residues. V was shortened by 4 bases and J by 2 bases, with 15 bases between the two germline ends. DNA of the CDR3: TGCGCCAGCAGCGCGTTGCATTCGGAACAAGAGACCCAGTACTTC. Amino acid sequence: CASSALHSEQETQYF. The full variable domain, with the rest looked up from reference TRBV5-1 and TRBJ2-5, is KAGVTQTPRYLIKTRGQQVTLSCSPISGHRSVSWYQQTPGQGLQFLFEYFSETQRNKGNFPGRFSGRQFSNSRSEMNVSTLELGDSALYLCASSALHSEQETQYFGPGTRLLVL.

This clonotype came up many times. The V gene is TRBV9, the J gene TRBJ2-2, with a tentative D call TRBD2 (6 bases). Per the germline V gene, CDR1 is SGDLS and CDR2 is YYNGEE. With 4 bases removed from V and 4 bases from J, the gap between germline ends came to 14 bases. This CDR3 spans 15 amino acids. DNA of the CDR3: TGTGCCAGCAGCCCCCGCGCGGGGACCACCGGGGAGCTGTTTTTT. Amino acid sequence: CASSPRAGTTGELFF.

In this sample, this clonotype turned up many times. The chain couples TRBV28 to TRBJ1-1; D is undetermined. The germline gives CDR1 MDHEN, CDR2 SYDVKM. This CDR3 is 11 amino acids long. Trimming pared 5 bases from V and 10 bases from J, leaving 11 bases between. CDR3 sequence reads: CASSPGYGAFF. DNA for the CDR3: TGTGCCAGCAGTCCCGGGTATGGAGCTTTCTTT.

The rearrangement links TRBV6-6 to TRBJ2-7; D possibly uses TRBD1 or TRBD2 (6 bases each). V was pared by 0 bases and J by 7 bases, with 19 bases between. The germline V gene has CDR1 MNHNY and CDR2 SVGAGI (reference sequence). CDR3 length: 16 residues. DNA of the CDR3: TGTGCCAGCAGTTACTCGGAGGGGGGCGTAGGGGGAGAGCAGTACTTC. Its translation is CASSYSEGGVGGEQYF.

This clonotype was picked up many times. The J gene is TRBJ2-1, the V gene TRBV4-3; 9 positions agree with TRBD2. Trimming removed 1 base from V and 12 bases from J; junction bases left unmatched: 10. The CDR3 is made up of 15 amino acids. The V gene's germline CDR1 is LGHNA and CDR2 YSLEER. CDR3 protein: CASSQVTSGPLGQFF. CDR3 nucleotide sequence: TGCGCCAGCAGCCAAGTGACTAGCGGCCCCCTCGGGCAGTTCTTC.

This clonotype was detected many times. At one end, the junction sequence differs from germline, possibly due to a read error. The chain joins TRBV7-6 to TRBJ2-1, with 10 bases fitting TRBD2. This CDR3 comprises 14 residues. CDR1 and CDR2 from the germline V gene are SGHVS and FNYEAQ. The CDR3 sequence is CASSVAGGGDEQFF. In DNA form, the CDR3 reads TGTGCCAGCAGCGTAGCGGGAGGCGGGGATGAGCAGTTCTTC.

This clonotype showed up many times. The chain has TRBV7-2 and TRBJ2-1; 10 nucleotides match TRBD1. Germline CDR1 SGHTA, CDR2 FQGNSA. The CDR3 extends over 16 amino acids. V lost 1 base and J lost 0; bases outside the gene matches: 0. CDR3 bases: TGTGCCAGCAGCTTAGGGACAGGGGGCTCCTACAATGAGCAGTTCTTC. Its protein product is CASSLGTGGSYNEQFF.

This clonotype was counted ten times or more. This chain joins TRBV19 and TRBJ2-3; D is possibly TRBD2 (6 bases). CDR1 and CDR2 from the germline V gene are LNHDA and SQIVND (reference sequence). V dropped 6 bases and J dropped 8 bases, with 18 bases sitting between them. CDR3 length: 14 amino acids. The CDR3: CASSAGPPGSTQYF. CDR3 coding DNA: TGTGCCAGTAGCGCGGGACCCCCTGGGAGTACGCAGTATTTT. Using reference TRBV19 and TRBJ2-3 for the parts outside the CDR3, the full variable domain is DGGITQSPKYLFRKEGQNVTLSCEQNLNHDAMYWYRQDPGQGLRLIYYSQIVNDFQKGDIAEGYSVSREKKESFPLTVTSAQKNPTAFYLCASSAGPPGSTQYFGPGTRLTVL.

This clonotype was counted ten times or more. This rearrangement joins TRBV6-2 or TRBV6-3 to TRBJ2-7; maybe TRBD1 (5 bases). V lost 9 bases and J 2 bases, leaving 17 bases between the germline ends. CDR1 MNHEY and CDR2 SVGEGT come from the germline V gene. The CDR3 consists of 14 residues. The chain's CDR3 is CASHRQLDAYEQYF. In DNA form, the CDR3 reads TGTGCCAGTCACCGACAGTTGGACGCCTACGAGCAGTACTTC.

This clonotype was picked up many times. The chain's CDR3 is CASSSDQGSYNQPQHF. CDR3 DNA: TGTGCCAGCAGCTCAGATCAGGGGTCCTACAATCAGCCCCAGCATTTT. The chain has TRBV7-9 and TRBJ1-5; TRBD1 might be the D (6 bases). The ends were cut back, 4 bases at V and 3 bases at J, with 16 bases in the middle. Germline-derived CDR1 and CDR2 are SEHNR and FQNEAQ (reference sequence). The CDR3 consists of 16 residues.

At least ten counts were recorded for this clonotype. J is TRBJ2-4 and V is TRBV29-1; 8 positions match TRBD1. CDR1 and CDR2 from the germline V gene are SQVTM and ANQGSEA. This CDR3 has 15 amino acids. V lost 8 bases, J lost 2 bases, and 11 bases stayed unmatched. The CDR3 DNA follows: TGCAGCACTGAGGTCCAGGGGGCTACCAAAAACATTCAGTACTTC. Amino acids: CSTEVQGATKNIQYF.

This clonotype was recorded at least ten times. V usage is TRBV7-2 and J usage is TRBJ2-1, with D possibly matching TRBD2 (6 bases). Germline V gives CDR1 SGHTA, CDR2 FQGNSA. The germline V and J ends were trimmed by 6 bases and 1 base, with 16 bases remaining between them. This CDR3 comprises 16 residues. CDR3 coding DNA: TGTGCCAGCAGGTCTCGCGGGGTCCGTTCCTACAATGAGCAGTTCTTC. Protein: CASRSRGVRSYNEQFF. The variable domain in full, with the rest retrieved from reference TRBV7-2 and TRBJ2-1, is GAGVSQSPSNKVTEKGKDVELRCDPISGHTALYWYRQSLGQGLEFLIYFQGNSAPDKSGLPSDRFSAERTGGSVSTLTIQRTQQEDSAVYLCASRSRGVRSYNEQFFGPGTRLTVL.

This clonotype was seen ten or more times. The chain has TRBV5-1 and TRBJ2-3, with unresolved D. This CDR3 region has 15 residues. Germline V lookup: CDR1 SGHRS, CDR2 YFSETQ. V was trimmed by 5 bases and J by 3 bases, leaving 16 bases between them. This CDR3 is CASREGPQGTDTQYF. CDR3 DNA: TGCGCCAGCAGGGAAGGGCCCCAAGGGACAGATACGCAGTATTTT.

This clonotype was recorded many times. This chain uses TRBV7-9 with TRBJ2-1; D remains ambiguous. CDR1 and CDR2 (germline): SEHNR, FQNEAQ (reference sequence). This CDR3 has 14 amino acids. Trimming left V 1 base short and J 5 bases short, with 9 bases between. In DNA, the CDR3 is TGTGCCAGCAGCTTAGAACACAGCAACAATGAGCAGTTCTTC. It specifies CASSLEHSNNEQFF.